The sample holds one count of the clone carrying this T cell receptor beta chain. Its specificity is not known. The source of the sample is a study of neurological immune-mediated disorders. Study outcomes and limitations: The absence of any CDR3 amino acid sequence shared by expanded clones across subjects suggests that repertoires were private in all groups. Healthy controls had more TCR clonal expansion than multiple sclerosis, which showed the least, whereas HTLV-1-associated myelopathy showed the most.

The germline V and J ends were trimmed by 0 bases and 1 base, with 9 bases remaining between them. From germline, CDR1 is SGHAT and CDR2 FQNNGV. This CDR3 is built from 16 residues. The starting material, 2 million PBMCs stored at -80 C, gave rise to the unsorted libraries. Synthesis of cDNA used 5'RACE (with 10-nucleotide random UMIs). TCRdb analysed the 5' RACE reads with MiXCR anew, one entry per CDR3 protein. Of fewer than 30,000 distinct CDR3 sequences in the sample, 6.5% to 8% are singletons; the top ten hold about 4.4%. Sequencing was done on a sample of PBMCs. The sequence was obtained from a woman aged 40 to 49 in good health. The chain uses TRBV11-2 and TRBJ2-2; D remains ambiguous. CDR3 region: CASSLDRVGNTGELFF. In DNA form, the CDR3 reads TGTGCCAGCAGCTTAGATCGGGTGGGGAACACCGGGGAGCTGTTTTTT.